The T cell receptor beta chain described here comes from a study of long-term antiretroviral therapy in people with HIV. Donors each had at least one pre-ART PBMC sample and at least two post-ART ones. Study results and caveats: Dominance of pre-ART expanded clones persisted, fluctuating and often declining after ART. Even long-term ART left TRB diversity below transplant donor controls, despite gains.

This CDR3 contains 15 residues. V gave up 0 bases and J gave up 2 bases, with 8 bases separating them. Germline V gene data show CDR1 as SGHTA and CDR2 as FQGTGA. At the survey level, the v3.0 immunoSEQ assay was run. The table came from immunoSEQ multiplex PCR; TCRdb's copy has only in-frame clones and leaves some out. Among tens of thousands of clones listed, about 90% were seen once. A word on this clone: The target antigen is unknown.

The sequenced sample was unsorted PBMCs, obtained 1.8 years after starting antiretroviral therapy. This TCR was sampled from a young woman with HIV. The J gene is TRBJ2-1, the V gene TRBV7-3; D ambiguous. This CDR3 reads CASSLTRVAYNEQFF. CDR3 in DNA: TGTGCCAGCAGCTTAACAAGGGTAGCCTACAATGAGCAGTTCTTC.